The 21 T cell receptor beta chains reported below all come from one sample, sequenced in a study of OX40 agonist ivuxolimab in advanced cancers. The table came from immunoSEQ multiplex PCR; TCRdb's copy has only in-frame clones and leaves some out. In the table there are some 65,000 clones, around 87% of which are singletons. Specimen: CD4+ or CD8+ T cells sorted from blood, collected in a trial of the OX40 agonist ivuxolimab. The receptors derive from an adult with an advanced solid tumor such as melanoma, head and neck, liver or kidney cancer.

The chain recombines TRBV6-5 with TRBJ2-1; TRBD2 agrees at 7 bases. Germline loops: CDR1 MNHEY, CDR2 SVGAGI. V was clipped by 4 bases and J by 3 bases; unmatched bases: 6. This CDR3 is built from 15 residues. The CDR3 DNA follows: TGTGCCAGCAGTTCCGGGACGGGGGGCTACAATGAGCAGTTCTTC. Protein: CASSSGTGGYNEQFF.

The chain employs TRBV5-8 and TRBJ2-1; 13 bases match TRBD2. This CDR3 has 17 amino acids. In germline, CDR1 is SGHTS, CDR2 YDEGEE. Trimming cost V 4 bases and J 6 bases; bases outside gene matches: 10. The CDR3 nucleotides read TGTGCCAGCAGCCTGACCGGAACTAGCGGGGGGGGCAATGAGCAGTTCTTC. Protein sequence: CASSLTGTSGGGNEQFF.

This chain's CDR3 is CASSDRGHSLGSPLHF. DNA for the CDR3: TGTGCCAGCAGTGATAGGGGACACTCATTGGGTTCACCCCTCCACTTT. The chain joins TRBV25-1 to TRBJ1-6; perhaps TRBD1 as D (6 bases). Germline lookup yields CDR1 MGHDK and CDR2 SYGVNS. The CDR3 spans 16 residues. Trimming pared 3 bases from V and 9 bases from J, leaving 18 bases between.

In its sample, this clone was seen a few times. The V and J genes are TRBV7-2 and TRBJ1-6; perhaps TRBD1 as D (5 bases). CDR3 length equals 14 residues. Trimming removed 1 base from V and 7 bases from J, with 8 bases in between. The germline V gene encodes CDR1 SGHTA and CDR2 FQGNSA. This chain's CDR3 is CASSLVAGNSPLHF. CDR3 in DNA: TGTGCCAGCAGCTTAGTCGCAGGGAATTCACCCCTCCACTTT.

The sample holds one count of this clone. The chain carries TRBV5-1 and TRBJ2-2; possibly TRBD1 for D (6 bases). V lost 6 bases and J lost 1, with 13 bases in between. CDR1 is SGHRS, CDR2 YFSETQ, per germline. The CDR3 consists of 15 residues. CDR3 sequence reads: CASTPGHMNTGELFF. The DNA for the CDR3 is TGCGCCAGCACCCCGGGACATATGAACACCGGGGAGCTGTTTTTT.

The rearrangement links TRBV5-1 to TRBJ2-7, with 11 nucleotides matching TRBD2. The CDR3 is 17 residues long. V shed 5 bases, J shed 0 bases, and the junction held 10 bases outside the gene matches. Germline values: CDR1 SGHRS, CDR2 YFSETQ. Here the CDR3 reads CASRGRLAGNSSYEQYF. The CDR3 DNA is TGCGCCAGCAGAGGGCGACTAGCGGGGAACTCCTCCTACGAGCAGTACTTC.

The V and J genes are TRBV20-1 and TRBJ1-1, with D unclear. Per germline, CDR1 DFQATT and CDR2 SNEGSKA (reference sequence). V lost 5 bases, J lost 8 bases, and 12 bases lay in between. There are 11 residues in the CDR3. The CDR3 DNA reads as TGCAGTGCTCTCCTCCGATCCGAAGCTTTCTTT. Amino acid sequence: CSALLRSEAFF.

The chain carries TRBV19 and TRBJ2-5, with 15 bases fitting TRBD2. V shed 5 bases and J 5 bases; nucleotides not matched to a gene: 12. CDR1 is LNHDA and CDR2 is SQIVND in the germline V gene (reference sequence). CDR3 size: 18 residues. The chain's CDR3 is CASSPGLAGGNRMETQYF. The DNA of the CDR3 is TGTGCCAGTAGTCCGGGACTAGCGGGGGGAAATAGGATGGAGACCCAGTACTTC.

V is TRBV6-5 and J is TRBJ1-1; a possible D gene is TRBD1 (5 bases). V lost 10 bases, J lost 3 bases, and 15 bases lay in between. CDR1 and CDR2 from the germline V gene are MNHEY and SVGAGI. The CDR3 totals 13 residues. CDR3 DNA sequence: TGTGCCACCCGCGGGGGGAGGGACACTGAAGCTTTCTTT. Translated, it gives CATRGGRDTEAFF.

This clone appeared a single time. This chain links TRBV7-7 with TRBJ1-1; 9 bases align to TRBD1. Trimming removed 4 bases from V and 3 bases from J; junction bases left unmatched: 6. The CDR3 sequence is 15 residues long. Germline V lookup: CDR1 SSHAT, CDR2 FNYEAQ (reference sequence). The CDR3 bases are TGTGCCAGCAGCTACTACCGACAGGGGGACACTGAAGCTTTCTTT. Translating it yields CASSYYRQGDTEAFF.

J is TRBJ1-2 and V is TRBV6-1, with D possibly matching TRBD1 (5 bases). Germline V lookup: CDR1 MNHNS, CDR2 SASEGT. V was cut by 2 bases and J by 0 bases, with 7 bases left in between. This CDR3 is built from 14 residues. CDR3 region: CASSERGPNYGYTF. DNA for the CDR3: TGTGCCAGCAGTGAACGGGGACCTAACTATGGCTACACCTTC.

The genes are TRBV10-3 and TRBJ2-5; 7 nucleotides match TRBD1. Trimming cost V 6 bases and J 2 bases; bases outside gene matches: 3. This CDR3 has 13 amino acids. Per the germline V gene, CDR1 is ENHRY and CDR2 is SYGVKD. The chain's CDR3 is CAISPGQQETQYF. The CDR3 coding sequence is TGTGCCATCAGCCCGGGACAGCAAGAGACCCAGTACTTC.

The gene calls are TRBV30 and TRBJ2-7; D perhaps matches TRBD2 (5 bases). CDR3 length: 12 residues. Germline V lookup: CDR1 GTSNPN, CDR2 SVGIG (reference sequence). V lost 0 bases and J lost 8, with 11 bases in between. CDR3 protein: CAWSVLGMKQYF. CDR3 DNA sequence: TGTGCCTGGAGTGTTCTCGGGATGAAGCAGTACTTC.

The J gene is TRBJ1-2, the V gene TRBV10-3, with D unresolved. Trimming took 10 bases from V and 3 from J, leaving 15 bases between them. This CDR3 has 13 amino acids. Germline V lookup: CDR1 ENHRY, CDR2 SYGVKD. The CDR3 DNA reads as TGTGCCACACCCGGCGGAGGCGACTATGGCTACACCTTC. It encodes CATPGGGDYGYTF.

The V and J genes are TRBV5-1 and TRBJ2-2; D is possibly TRBD2 (6 bases). Between the trimmed V and J ends, which lost 2 bases and 10 bases, there was a span of 15 bases. The length of the CDR3 is 14 residues. The germline CDR1 and CDR2 sequences are SGHRS and YFSETQ. CDR3 loop: CASSLLASRVELFF. DNA for the CDR3: TGCGCCAGCAGCTTACTAGCCTCGAGGGTGGAGCTGTTTTTT.

This clone was counted a few times. The chain links TRBV5-1 to TRBJ2-1; maybe TRBD2 (6 bases). Trimming cost V 4 bases and J 9 bases, with 17 bases left between them. The CDR3 runs 14 residues. The germline V gene has CDR1 SGHRS and CDR2 YFSETQ. CDR3: CASSLQTSSPEQFF. CDR3 in DNA: TGCGCCAGCAGCCTCCAGACTAGTTCCCCTGAGCAGTTCTTC.

The CDR3 sequence: CASSITGGRRTYEQYF. CDR3 bases: TGTGCCAGTAGTATCACAGGGGGTAGGAGGACCTACGAGCAGTACTTC. The V call is TRBV19, the J call TRBJ2-7, with TRBD1 identical over 8 bases. J was trimmed by 2 bases and V by 3 bases; bases with no gene match: 9. Germline V gene lookup returns CDR1 LNHDA and CDR2 SQIVND (reference sequence). The CDR3 runs 16 residues.

This chain connects TRBV7-9 to TRBJ2-1; maybe TRBD2 (6 bases). With 1 base removed from V and 1 base from J, the gap between germline ends came to 14 bases. The CDR3 runs to 17 residues. Germline V gives CDR1 SEHNR, CDR2 FQNEAQ (reference sequence). The CDR3 DNA reads TGTGCCAGCAGCTTAGAATCCCGGGGAGGTTCCTACAATGAGCAGTTCTTC. It translates to CASSLESRGGSYNEQFF. Full variable domain (rest looked up from reference TRBV7-9 and TRBJ2-1): DTGVSQNPRHKITKRGQNVTFRCDPISEHNRLYWYRQTLGQGPEFLTYFQNEAQLEKSRLLSDRFSAERPKGSFSTLEIQRTEQGDSAMYLCASSLESRGGSYNEQFFGPGTRLTVL.

This clone has just one count. The rearrangement links TRBV29-1 to TRBJ2-5; 8 positions match TRBD1. Germline lookup yields CDR1 SQVTM and CDR2 ANQGSEA. The J segment lost 8 bases and the V segment lost 4 bases, leaving 6 bases of the junction unmatched. The CDR3 is 12 residues long. The CDR3 protein is CSVAQDRETQYF. CDR3 bases: TGCAGCGTTGCTCAGGACAGGGAAACCCAGTACTTC.

This clone was counted a single time. The rearrangement joins TRBV19 to TRBJ1-3, with D maybe TRBD1 (6 bases). Germline CDR1 LNHDA, CDR2 SQIVND (reference sequence). V dropped 3 bases and J dropped 5 bases, with 11 bases sitting between them. The CDR3 has 14 amino acids. The CDR3: CASSIEQGRNTIYF. CDR3 nucleotide sequence: TGTGCCAGTAGTATCGAGCAGGGGCGAAACACCATATATTTT.

The V gene is TRBV5-4, the J gene TRBJ2-7; 7 bases agree with TRBD1. Trimming cost V 4 bases and J 2 bases; bases outside gene matches: 6. The CDR3 consists of 14 residues. CDR1 and CDR2 (germline): SGHNT, YYREEE (reference sequence). CDR3 coding DNA: TGTGCCAGCAGCCCCGGGACAGACCCCTACGAGCAGTACTTC. Encoded protein: CASSPGTDPYEQYF.